This T cell receptor (beta chain) was obtained from a study of cytomegalovirus exposure and HLA in healthy donors. The germline V gene encodes CDR1 MDHEN and CDR2 SYDVKM. This CDR3 comprises 17 residues. Trimming took off 3 bases at V and 0 bases at J, with 14 bases between the two ends. A multiplex PCR was run with 60 Vbeta primers and 13 Jbeta primers. Some clones are missing from TCRdb's copy, which holds only in-frame ones; the method was immunoSEQ multiplex PCR. This sample carries 120,000 or so clones, 81% of them seen once, and the ten largest clones take about 1.7%. Study findings and constraints: Altogether, more than 150 TCR beta chains were recorded as cytomegalovirus-associated.

This clone appeared once. Its antigen is not identified. What was sequenced was PBMCs. This receptor was identified in a man between 18 and 35 years old in good health and CMV-seronegative. This sequence joins TRBV28 and TRBJ1-4; D is uncertain. CDR3 protein: CASSLSPLEATNEKLFF. CDR3 in DNA: TGTGCCAGCAGTTTGAGTCCACTCGAGGCAACTAATGAAAAACTGTTTTTT.